The clone carrying this T cell receptor (beta chain) was observed a single time. The data are from a study of technical replicates of blood from several donors. Germline V gene data show CDR1 as SNHLY and CDR2 as FYNNEI. This CDR3 contains 16 residues. V gave up 5 bases and J gave up 2 bases; unmatched junction bases: 9. Sequencing used immunoSEQ multiplex PCR; TCRdb keeps in-frame clones, though not all of them. The data show more than 10,000 clones, 86% seen once. The TCR originated in a human donor in good health. The gene calls are TRBV2 and TRBJ2-7, with 10 nucleotides matching TRBD2. Material for sequencing was PBMCs. The CDR3 region is CASSPRTSGIPYEQYF. DNA for the CDR3: TGTGCCAGCAGTCCCCGGACTAGCGGAATACCCTACGAGCAGTACTTC.